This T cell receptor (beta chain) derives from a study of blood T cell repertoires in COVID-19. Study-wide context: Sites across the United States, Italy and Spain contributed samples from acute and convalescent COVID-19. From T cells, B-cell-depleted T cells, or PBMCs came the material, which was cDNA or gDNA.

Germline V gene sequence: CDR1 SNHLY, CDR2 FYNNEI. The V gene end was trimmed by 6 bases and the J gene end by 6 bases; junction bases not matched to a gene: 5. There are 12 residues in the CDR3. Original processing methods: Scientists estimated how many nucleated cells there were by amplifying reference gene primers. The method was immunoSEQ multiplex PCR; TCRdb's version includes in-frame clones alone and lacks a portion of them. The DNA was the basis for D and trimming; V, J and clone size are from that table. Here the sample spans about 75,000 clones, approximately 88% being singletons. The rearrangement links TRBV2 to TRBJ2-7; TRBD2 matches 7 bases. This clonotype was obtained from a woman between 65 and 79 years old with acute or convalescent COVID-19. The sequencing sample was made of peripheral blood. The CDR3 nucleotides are TGTGCCAGCAGCCTGGGGGGGGTCGAGCAGTACTTC. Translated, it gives CASSLGGVEQYF.